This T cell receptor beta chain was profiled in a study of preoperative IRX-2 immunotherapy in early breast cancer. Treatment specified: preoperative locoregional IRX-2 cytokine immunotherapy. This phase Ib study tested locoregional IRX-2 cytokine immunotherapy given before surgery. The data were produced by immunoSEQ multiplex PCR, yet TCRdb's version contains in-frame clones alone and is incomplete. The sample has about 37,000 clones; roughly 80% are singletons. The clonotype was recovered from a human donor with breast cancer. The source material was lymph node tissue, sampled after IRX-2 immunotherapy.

As DNA, the CDR3 is TGCAGCGTCAGTATGACACCGGAAGGCTATGGCTACACCTTC. It translates to CSVSMTPEGYGYTF. This chain joins TRBV29-1 and TRBJ1-2; no firm D call. Germline lookup yields CDR1 SQVTM and CDR2 ANQGSEA. This CDR3 contains 14 residues. The V end was cut by 6 bases, the J end by 4 bases, with 18 bases between.